The clone carrying this T cell receptor (beta chain) was seen once. Its antigen is currently unknown. In the same sample, other DNA sequences code for this CDR3. This sample is drawn from a study of shared clonotypes between healthy human individuals. Regarding the study as a whole: Limitation of the genetic and exposure-history diversity represented came from the few donors.

The donors were adults (healthy and HIV-negative) with no recent acute infections or vaccinations. Each sample came from a Caucasian adult donor living in Nashville, Tennessee. Data came from immunoSEQ multiplex PCR; TCRdb stores just in-frame clones and leaves some out. The sample shows 2,500,000 or so clones, about nine tenths of them seen only once. V lost 5 bases to trimming and J lost 5 bases, with 15 bases between them. CDR1 SGHTA and CDR2 FQGNSA come from the germline V gene. The CDR3 totals 14 residues. Specimen: naive CD4+ T cells from PBMCs. Subset: CD45RA+ positively selected. This TCR derives from a man aged 18 to 35 in good health. Some clones in this sample may be carry-over from other donors' samples. The genes are TRBV7-2 and TRBJ2-5; a possible D gene is TRBD2 (5 bases). The CDR3 reads CASSPRTGTETQYF. The CDR3 DNA sequence: TGTGCCAGCAGCCCAAGGACTGGCACCGAGACCCAGTACTTC. Drawing the rest from reference TRBV7-2 and TRBJ2-5, the complete variable domain is GAGVSQSPSNKVTEKGKDVELRCDPISGHTALYWYRQSLGQGLEFLIYFQGNSAPDKSGLPSDRFSAERTGGSVSTLTIQRTQQEDSAVYLCASSPRTGTETQYFGPGTRLLVL.